Listed below are T cell receptor beta chains from one sample, sequenced in a study of blood T cell repertoires in COVID-19. The assay was immunoSEQ multiplex PCR, and TCRdb's table has in-frame clones only and misses some. The table lists 250,000 to 400,000 clones, around 90% of them singletons, with roughly 2.6% in the top ten. The sample comprised PBMCs or T cells enriched from blood (not recorded which). Every receptor here comes from a man between 60 and 75 years old who had recovered from COVID-19. Both conserved end residues are part of each CDR3. A D gene is named only where the DNA matches it firmly.

>TRBV24-1|NA|TRBJ1-5
TGTGCCACCAGTGAGTCAGGAACCGCTAGCAATCAGCCCCAGCATTTT
CATSESGTASNQPQHF
>TRBV6-5|NA|TRBJ2-5
TGTGCCAGCAGTCCTCTTAGAGTCCAAGAGACCCAGTACTTC
CASSPLRVQETQYF
>TRBV4-3|TRBD2|TRBJ2-1
TGCGCCAGCAGCCAAGATCCAGCGGGGGGCTACAATGAGCAGTTCTTC
CASSQDPAGGYNEQFF
>TRBV11-1|TRBD1|TRBJ1-1
TGTGCCAGCAGCTTAGCGGGTCAGACAGGGAAGGGTCGAGCTTTCTTT
CASSLAGQTGKGRAFF
>TRBV19|NA|TRBJ2-7
TGTGCCAGTAGCGAGATAGAGACCACTCAGGGAGGCGAGCAGTACTTC
CASSEIETTQGGEQYF
>TRBV7-9|NA|TRBJ2-5
TGTGCCAGTCTATCGAGGGCGGGGGAGACCCAGTACTTC
CASLSRAGETQYF
>TRBV30|TRBD1|TRBJ1-1
TGTGCCTGGAGGAAGGCCCGGGACAGAAACACTGAAGCTTTCTTT
CAWRKARDRNTEAFF
>TRBV7-3|TRBD2|TRBJ2-3
TGTGCCAGCAGCTTAACCCCCCCGGGTGGCCTAGCGGATAGCACAGATACGCAGTATTTT
CASSLTPPGGLADSTDTQYF
>TRBV4-2|NA|TRBJ1-1
TGTGCCAGCAGCCAAGCCGGGACTTCAGAAGCTTTCTTT
CASSQAGTSEAFF
>TRBV30|NA|TRBJ2-3
TGTGCCTGGAGTGTCCGAGGGGATACGCAGTATTTT
CAWSVRGDTQYF
>TRBV7-8|TRBD1|TRBJ1-5
TGTGCCAGCAGCTTGCGGGACAGGGTATCGGGTCAGCCCCAGCATTTT
CASSLRDRVSGQPQHF
>TRBV19|NA|TRBJ1-2
TGTGCCAGTAGTGTGGGGCAGGCCACCGGGGGCTACACCTTC
CASSVGQATGGYTF